This T cell receptor beta chain was identified in a study of T cells after yellow fever vaccination. General study results and limits: Once the booster was given, most primary-vaccination clones reappeared, at around 95% for CD4 and approximately 88% for CD8. Abundant clonotypes (contaminants from the bulk population) could be present in FACS-sorted repertoires.

TCR cDNA was made by 5'RACE template switching, adding a universal primer site and UMIs. TCRdb re-derived calls from the 5' RACE reads in MiXCR, one entry per CDR3 protein. The sample contains around 250,000 distinct CDR3 sequences, less than 8.5% of which appear only once. On this clonotype: Its antigen is still unknown.

The TCR sequence derives from a man aged 25-45 years who received the YFV17D yellow fever vaccine. Sequencing used CD4+ T cells sorted from PBMCs, obtained 15 days after the yellow fever booster vaccination.

CDR3 nucleotide sequence: TGCAGTGCTAGAGATCTTTTAGGTTTCAATGAGCAGTTCTTC. It yields the protein CSARDLLGFNEQFF. The gene calls are TRBV20-1 and TRBJ2-1; D gene unclear. The V and J ends lost 0 bases and 6 bases respectively, with 12 bases between them. There are 14 residues in the CDR3. Germline-derived CDR1 and CDR2 are DFQATT and SNEGSKA (reference sequence).